This TCR beta chain was identified during a study of blood T cells in healthy people across ages. Study-wide points: With naive T cell percentage, TCR beta diversity showed a strong correlation. Measured against age, TCR beta diversity per million T cells decreased in a roughly linear manner.

Only a few counts were recorded for this clonotype. What it binds is unknown. Donor samples were obtained from healthy Caucasian individuals from Russia, aged about 6 to 95. A minimum of 7 million PBMCs was isolated per sample. The CDR3 spans 16 residues. CDR1 is SGHTA, CDR2 FQGTGA, per germline. Trimming took off 6 bases at V and 6 bases at J, with 24 bases between the two ends. Using a J-beta primer mix together with a sample-barcoded 5' primer, a second PCR was run for roughly 7 to 11 cycles. TCRdb independently ran MiXCR on the 5' RACE reads; one entry per CDR3 protein. The sample shows 1.5 million to 2 million distinct CDR3 sequences, about two fifths of them seen only once.

The sequenced sample was blood. The origin of this receptor is a human donor in good health. The genes are TRBV7-3 and TRBJ2-7, with D perhaps assigned TRBD1 or TRBD2 (5 bases each). Here the CDR3 reads CASSLQGAGSGSEQYF. The CDR3 DNA sequence: TGTGCCAGCAGTCTACAAGGGGCAGGGTCTGGGAGCGAGCAGTACTTC.